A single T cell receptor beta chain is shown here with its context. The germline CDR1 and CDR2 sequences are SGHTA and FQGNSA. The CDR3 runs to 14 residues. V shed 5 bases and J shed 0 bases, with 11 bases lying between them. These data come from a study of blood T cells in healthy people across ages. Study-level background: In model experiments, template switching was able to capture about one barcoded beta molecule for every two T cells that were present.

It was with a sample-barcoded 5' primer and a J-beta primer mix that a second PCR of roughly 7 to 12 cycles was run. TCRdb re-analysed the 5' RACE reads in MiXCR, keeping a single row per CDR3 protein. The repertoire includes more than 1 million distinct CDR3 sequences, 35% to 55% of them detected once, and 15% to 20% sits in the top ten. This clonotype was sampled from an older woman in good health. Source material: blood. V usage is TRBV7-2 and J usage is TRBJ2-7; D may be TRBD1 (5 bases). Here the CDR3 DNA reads TGTGCCAGCAGCCGCGACAGCCACTCCTACGAGCAGTACTTC. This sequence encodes CASSRDSHSYEQYF.